Below are 25 T cell receptor beta chains sequenced from a single sample in a study of T-cell reconstitution after alpha-beta-depleted transplantation in children. Preparation of the TCRbeta library involved a method that used unique molecular identifiers. MiXCR was run by TCRdb on the PCR reads, yielding one entry per CDR3 protein. The sample holds over 400,000 distinct CDR3 sequences, roughly two fifths seen once. The specimen was PBMCs, collected before TCRalphabeta/CD19-depleted stem cell transplant. Every receptor here comes from a girl aged 2 to 10 with aplastic anemia, due to receive a stem cell transplant.

As regards this clonotype: One end of the junction varies from germline; a read error may be responsible. The rearrangement uses TRBV4-1 and TRBJ2-3; the match to TRBD1 covers 11 bases. From germline, CDR1 is MGHRA and CDR2 YSYEKL. This CDR3 has 19 residues. The CDR3 bases are TGCGCCAGCAGTCAAGTACCGGGACAGGGGGTTTATAGCACAGATACGCAGTATTTT. It is translated as CASSQVPGQGVYSTDTQYF.

Only a few counts were recorded for this clonotype. The chain has TRBV7-8 and TRBJ2-5; the match to TRBD1 covers 9 bases. Trimming at V came to 0 bases and at J to 5 bases, leaving 10 bases not matched to a gene. The CDR3 contains 17 residues. Per the germline V gene, CDR1 is SGHVS and CDR2 is FQNEAQ. The CDR3 protein is CASSLARDRVLGETQYF. CDR3 nucleotide sequence: TGTGCCAGCAGCTTAGCGAGGGACAGGGTTCTAGGGGAGACCCAGTACTTC.

This clonotype occurred once. The rearrangement joins TRBV29-1 to TRBJ2-5, with D unresolved. Per germline, CDR1 SQVTM and CDR2 ANQGSEA. Trimming removed 4 bases from V and 1 base from J, with 10 bases in between. CDR3 length equals 13 residues. The CDR3 DNA follows: TGCAGCGTTGGACGGCAACGCCAAGAGACCCAGTACTTC. Translated, it gives CSVGRQRQETQYF.

This clonotype has a count of ten or more. This rearrangement joins TRBV5-1 to TRBJ2-7, with TRBD2 matching 8 bases. The V gene's germline CDR1 is SGHRS and CDR2 YFSETQ. Trimming removed 3 bases from V and 0 bases from J; junction bases left unmatched: 2. This CDR3 is 14 amino acids long. CDR3 in DNA: TGCGCCAGCAGCTCCACTAGCGGCTCCTACGAGCAGTACTTC. It yields the protein CASSSTSGSYEQYF.

The chain combines TRBV20-1 with TRBJ1-6, with a weak D call TRBD1 (6 bases). V lost 2 bases and J lost 2, with 19 bases in between. The germline CDR1 and CDR2 sequences are DFQATT and SNEGSKA (reference sequence). The length of the CDR3 is 18 residues. CDR3 bases: TGCAGTGCTAGACCATCCCCGGGACAAGAGCCCTATAATTCACCCCTCCACTTT. Translating gives CSARPSPGQEPYNSPLHF.

Concerning this clonotype: Relative to the germline gene, one junction end is altered; a read error may explain this. The chain carries TRBV5-1 and TRBJ1-1; no firm D call. The CDR3 has 13 amino acids. Germline CDR1 is SGHRS and CDR2 is YFSETQ. The DNA of the CDR3 is TGCGCCGGCAGCCAAGGAGGTTCGGCTGAAGCTTTCTTT. Translation: CAGSQGGSAEAFF.

This chain links TRBV12-3 or TRBV12-4 with TRBJ2-5; 11 nucleotides line up with TRBD2. This CDR3 has 14 amino acids. Losses at the gene ends were 1 base for V and 9 bases for J; bases not matched to a gene: 4. The CDR3 region is CASSLVSGGEAQYF. The CDR3, as DNA: TGTGCCAGCAGTTTAGTTAGCGGGGGGGAGGCCCAGTACTTC.

This clonotype was counted only a few times. V gene TRBV24-1 combines with J gene TRBJ2-3; D tentatively fits TRBD1 or TRBD2 (6 bases each). CDR3 length: 16 residues. With 0 bases removed from V and 9 bases from J, the gap between germline ends came to 18 bases. Germline V gene sequence: CDR1 KGHDR, CDR2 SFDVKD. CDR3 protein: CATSDLHRRGKETQYF. The CDR3 nucleotides are TGTGCCACCAGTGATTTGCATCGGAGGGGGAAGGAAACGCAGTATTTT.

In this sample, this clonotype turned up many times. J is TRBJ1-5 and V is TRBV29-1, with TRBD1 identical over 9 bases. CDR3 size: 13 residues. V lost 4 bases to trimming and J lost 4 bases; unmatched junction nucleotides: 2. Per germline, CDR1 SQVTM and CDR2 ANQGSEA. CDR3 sequence reads: CSVGQGGNQPQHF. In DNA form, the CDR3 reads TGCAGCGTTGGACAGGGGGGGAATCAGCCCCAGCATTTT.

The chain employs TRBV12-3 or TRBV12-4 and TRBJ1-2; the D gene is possibly TRBD1 (6 bases). The CDR3 spans 15 residues. Trimming left V 4 bases short and J 4 bases short, with 16 bases between. Here the CDR3 reads CASSSLGGGLYGYTF. CDR3 in DNA: TGTGCCAGCAGTTCCCTTGGGGGGGGCCTCTATGGCTACACCTTC.

CDR3 region: CASSQETGSYNEQFF. For the CDR3, the DNA is TGTGCCAGCTCACAAGAGACAGGGAGCTACAATGAGCAGTTCTTC. V usage is TRBV18 and J usage is TRBJ2-1; 7 nucleotides match TRBD1. CDR3 length: 15 residues. From germline, CDR1 is KGHSH and CDR2 LQKENI. V lost 4 bases and J lost 3; bases outside the gene matches: 6.

V is TRBV20-1 and J is TRBJ2-2, with 7 bases identical to TRBD1. V gave up 7 bases and J gave up 0 bases; unmatched junction bases: 2. Germline lookup yields CDR1 DFQATT and CDR2 SNEGSKA (reference sequence). The CDR3 consists of 13 residues. The CDR3 DNA is TGCAGTGGAAGGGGGCCGAACACCGGGGAGCTGTTTTTT. Amino acids: CSGRGPNTGELFF.

This clonotype was detected many times. The rearrangement uses TRBV24-1 and TRBJ2-2; unclear D gene. Germline CDR1 is KGHDR and CDR2 is SFDVKD. The CDR3 spans 16 residues. V was pared by 0 bases and J by 2 bases, with 9 bases between. The CDR3 region is CATSDLTALNTGELFF. CDR3 sequence (DNA): TGTGCCACCAGTGATTTGACAGCATTAAACACCGGGGAGCTGTTTTTT.

The gene calls are TRBV20-1 and TRBJ1-5, with TRBD1 as a possible D gene (5 bases). There are 11 residues in the CDR3. Trimming took off 6 bases at V and 7 bases at J, with 10 bases between the two ends. CDR1 and CDR2 (germline): DFQATT, SNEGSKA (reference sequence). CDR3 in amino acids: CSARGAQPQHF. In DNA form, the CDR3 reads TGCAGTGCACGAGGGGCGCAGCCCCAGCATTTT.

The chain couples TRBV12-3 or TRBV12-4 to TRBJ2-7; D is possibly TRBD2 (6 bases). The CDR3 length is 13 residues. Trimming shortened V by 3 bases and J by 6 bases, and 12 bases separated the two germline ends. The CDR3, as DNA: TGTGCCAGCAGTTTTCCAAGGGGAGGCGAGCAGTACTTC. The encoded protein is CASSFPRGGEQYF.

This clonotype was found a few times. The chain links TRBV7-2 to TRBJ1-5, with TRBD1 matching 7 bases. The V gene's germline CDR1 is SGHTA and CDR2 FQGNSA. Germline trimming cut 5 bases from V and 4 bases from J; bases unmatched to any gene: 14. The CDR3 contains 17 residues. The CDR3 sequence: CASSTPQGGPGNQPQHF. The CDR3 DNA sequence: TGTGCCAGCAGCACCCCTCAGGGGGGACCAGGGAATCAGCCCCAGCATTTT.

The chain carries TRBV5-1 and TRBJ2-1, with D tentatively TRBD1 (5 bases). Germline V gives CDR1 SGHRS, CDR2 YFSETQ. Trimming stripped 0 bases from V and 7 bases from J, with 11 bases between. The CDR3 extends over 14 amino acids. The CDR3 loop is CASSLGGQGNEQFF. The CDR3 coding sequence is TGCGCCAGCAGCTTGGGGGGCCAGGGAAATGAGCAGTTCTTC.

This clonotype was picked up many times. The chain uses TRBV20-1 and TRBJ1-6; TRBD1 is a possible D gene (5 bases). This CDR3 is built from 15 residues. The germline gives CDR1 DFQATT, CDR2 SNEGSKA (reference sequence). With 2 bases removed from V and 0 bases from J, the gap between germline ends came to 8 bases. The CDR3 region is CSARWRGSYNSPLHF. For the CDR3, the DNA is TGCAGTGCTAGATGGAGGGGCTCCTATAATTCACCCCTCCACTTT.

The chain combines TRBV7-3 with TRBJ2-1; D unresolved. Trimming shortened V by 4 bases and J by 12 bases, and 25 bases separated the two germline ends. CDR1 and CDR2 from the germline V gene are SGHTA and FQGTGA. This CDR3 region has 16 residues. CDR3 loop: CASSSGPAIPYGGQFF. DNA for the CDR3: TGTGCCAGCAGCTCCGGACCGGCCATCCCGTACGGTGGGCAGTTCTTC.

The chain uses TRBV11-2 and TRBJ2-7; 12 bases are a match to TRBD2. The CDR3 loop spans 15 amino acids. Germline CDR1 is SGHAT and CDR2 is FQNNGV. Trimming removed 6 bases from V and 3 bases from J; junction bases left unmatched: 6. Here the CDR3 DNA reads TGTGCCAGCAGTTTTCAGACTAGCGGGAGCTACGAGCAGTACTTC. It is translated as CASSFQTSGSYEQYF.

The V call is TRBV7-8, the J call TRBJ2-1; TRBD2 matches at 8 bases. The germline V gene has CDR1 SGHVS and CDR2 FQNEAQ. V lost 0 bases to trimming and J lost 6 bases; unmatched junction nucleotides: 10. CDR3 size: 17 residues. As DNA, the CDR3 is TGTGCCAGCAGCTTAGCGCTGGGGGGCCGGGGGGGCAATGAGCAGTTCTTC. Translated: CASSLALGGRGGNEQFF.

In this sample, this clonotype turned up a few times. The rearrangement joins TRBV14 to TRBJ2-4; 9 bases are a match to TRBD1. The junction had 3 bases not matched to a gene; V was cut back by 0 bases and J by 9 bases. CDR1 and CDR2 (germline): SGHDN, FVKESK. The CDR3 is 14 residues long. CDR3 coding DNA: TGTGCCAGCAGCCAAGAGGGGACAGGGACCATTCAGTACTTC. Its protein is CASSQEGTGTIQYF.

The chain links TRBV12-3 or TRBV12-4 to TRBJ2-3; D not resolved. V lost 6 bases, J lost 1 base, and 14 bases lay in between. The CDR3 has 15 residues. CDR3 amino acids: CASSPGRWGTDTQYF. The CDR3 DNA reads TGTGCCAGCAGCCCCGGGCGGTGGGGCACAGATACGCAGTATTTT.

This clonotype has a single count. The chain couples TRBV14 to TRBJ2-5; 10 nucleotides match TRBD1. Per the germline V gene, CDR1 is SGHDN and CDR2 is FVKESK. CDR3 length: 17 residues. V shed 4 bases and J 1 base; nucleotides not matched to a gene: 9. The CDR3 DNA reads as TGTGCCAGCAGCCCACTCTGGGGACAGGGGATCCAAGAGACCCAGTACTTC. The encoded protein is CASSPLWGQGIQETQYF.

CDR3 loop: CSVVALRTGTSYEQYF. In DNA, the CDR3 is TGCAGCGTTGTTGCTCTAAGGACAGGTACCTCCTACGAGCAGTACTTC. This chain uses TRBV29-1 with TRBJ2-7; 7 bases match TRBD1. Germline CDR1 and CDR2: SQVTM and ANQGSEA. This CDR3 spans 16 amino acids. V lost 4 bases and J lost 0; bases outside the gene matches: 12.